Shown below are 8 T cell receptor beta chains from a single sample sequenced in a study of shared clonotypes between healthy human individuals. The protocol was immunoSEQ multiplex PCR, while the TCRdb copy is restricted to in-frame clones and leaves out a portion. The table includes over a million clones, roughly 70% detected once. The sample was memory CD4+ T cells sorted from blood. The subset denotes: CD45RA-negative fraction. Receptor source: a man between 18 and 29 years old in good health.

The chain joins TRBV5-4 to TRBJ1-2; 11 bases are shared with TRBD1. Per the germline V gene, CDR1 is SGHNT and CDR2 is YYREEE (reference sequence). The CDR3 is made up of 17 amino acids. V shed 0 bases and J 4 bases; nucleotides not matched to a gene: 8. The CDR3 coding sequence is TGTGCCAGCAGCTTGGGAGGACAGGGGGCCGGGAGCTATGGCTACACCTTC. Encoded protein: CASSLGGQGAGSYGYTF.

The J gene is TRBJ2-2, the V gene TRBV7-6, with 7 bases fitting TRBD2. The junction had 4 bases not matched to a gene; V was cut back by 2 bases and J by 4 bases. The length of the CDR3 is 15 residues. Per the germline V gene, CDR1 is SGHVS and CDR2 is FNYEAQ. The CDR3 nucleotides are TGTGCCAGCAGCTTATCTCCGGGAGGCACCGGGGAGCTGTTTTTT. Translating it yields CASSLSPGGTGELFF.

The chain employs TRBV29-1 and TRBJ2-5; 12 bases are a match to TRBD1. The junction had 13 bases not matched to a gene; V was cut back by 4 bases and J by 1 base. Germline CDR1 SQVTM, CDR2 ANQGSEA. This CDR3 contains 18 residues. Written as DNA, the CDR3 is TGCAGCGTTGGTGGGACAGGGGGCGCATTGTGGTCCCAAGAGACCCAGTACTTC. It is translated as CSVGGTGGALWSQETQYF.

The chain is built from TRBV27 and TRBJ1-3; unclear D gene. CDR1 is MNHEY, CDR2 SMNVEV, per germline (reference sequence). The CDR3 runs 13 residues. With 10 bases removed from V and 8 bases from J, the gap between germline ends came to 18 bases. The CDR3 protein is CATRATPTDTIYF. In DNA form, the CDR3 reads TGTGCCACTCGGGCCACCCCGACGGACACCATATATTTT.

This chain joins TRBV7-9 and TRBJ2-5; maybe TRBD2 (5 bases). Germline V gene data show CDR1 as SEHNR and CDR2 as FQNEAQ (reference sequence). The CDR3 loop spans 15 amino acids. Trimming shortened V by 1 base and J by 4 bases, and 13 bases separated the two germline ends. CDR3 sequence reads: CASSLDGSRGETQYF. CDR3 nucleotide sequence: TGTGCCAGCAGCTTAGATGGGTCCCGGGGAGAGACCCAGTACTTC.

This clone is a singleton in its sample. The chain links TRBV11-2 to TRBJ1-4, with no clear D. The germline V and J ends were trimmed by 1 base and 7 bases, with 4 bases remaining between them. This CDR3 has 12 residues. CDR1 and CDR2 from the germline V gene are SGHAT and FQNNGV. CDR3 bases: TGTGCCAGCAGCTTAGGGGGTGAAAAACTGTTTTTT. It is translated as CASSLGGEKLFF.

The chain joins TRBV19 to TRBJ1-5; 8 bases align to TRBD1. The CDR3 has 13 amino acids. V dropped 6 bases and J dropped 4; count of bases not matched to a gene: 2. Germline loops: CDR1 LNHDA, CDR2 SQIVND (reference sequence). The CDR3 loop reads CASRGTGNQPQHF. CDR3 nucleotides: TGTGCCAGTAGGGGGACAGGTAATCAGCCCCAGCATTTT. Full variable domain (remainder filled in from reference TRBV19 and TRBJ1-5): DGGITQSPKYLFRKEGQNVTLSCEQNLNHDAMYWYRQDPGQGLRLIYYSQIVNDFQKGDIAEGYSVSREKKESFPLTVTSAQKNPTAFYLCASRGTGNQPQHFGDGTRLSIL.

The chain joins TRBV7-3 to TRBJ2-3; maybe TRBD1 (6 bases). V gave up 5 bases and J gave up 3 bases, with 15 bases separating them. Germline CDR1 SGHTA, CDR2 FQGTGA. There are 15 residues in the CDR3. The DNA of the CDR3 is TGTGCCAGCAGCAGAGGGGGTCTTGGGACAGATACGCAGTATTTT. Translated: CASSRGGLGTDTQYF. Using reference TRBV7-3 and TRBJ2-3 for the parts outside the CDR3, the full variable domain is GAGVSQTPSNKVTEKGKYVELRCDPISGHTALYWYRQSLGQGPEFLIYFQGTGAADDSGLPNDRFFAVRPEGSVSTLKIQRTERGDSAVYLCASSRGGLGTDTQYFGPGTRLTVL.